The 26 T cell receptor beta chains listed next were all sequenced from one sample in a study of blood T cell repertoires in COVID-19. Repertoires were generated with immunoSEQ multiplex PCR, while TCRdb's copy carries only in-frame clones and drops some. The table lists about 140,000 clones, about 82% of them singletons, with approximately 4.5% in the top ten. The sequencing sample was made of peripheral blood. The receptors were sampled from a woman older than 75 with active or convalescent COVID-19.

The chain joins TRBV10-1 to TRBJ2-1; 9 nucleotides line up with TRBD1. The CDR3 contains 15 residues. Germline V gene data show CDR1 as WNHNN and CDR2 as SYGVQD (reference sequence). Germline trimming cut 5 bases from V and 3 bases from J; bases unmatched to any gene: 5. In nucleotides, the CDR3 is TGCGCCAGCAGTAGGGACAGGGCTAACTACAATGAGCAGTTCTTC. Amino acid sequence: CASSRDRANYNEQFF.

The J gene is TRBJ1-1, the V gene TRBV29-1; 8 bases fit TRBD1. Germline values: CDR1 SQVTM, CDR2 ANQGSEA. V shed 4 bases and J 5 bases; nucleotides not matched to a gene: 6. The CDR3 is made up of 13 amino acids. The CDR3, as DNA: TGCAGCGTTGTAAGACAGGGGCGGACTGAAGCTTTCTTT. The encoded protein is CSVVRQGRTEAFF. Looking up the rest from reference TRBV29-1 and TRBJ1-1 gives the full variable domain: SAVISQKPSRDICQRGTSLTIQCQVDSQVTMMFWYRQQPGQSLTLIATANQGSEATYESGFVIDKFPISRPNLTFSTLTVSNMSPEDSSIYLCSVVRQGRTEAFFGQGTRLTVV.

This rearrangement joins TRBV3-1 (or the pseudogene TRBV3-2) to TRBJ2-3, with D maybe TRBD2 (7 bases). This CDR3 spans 15 amino acids. Germline V gene sequence: CDR1 LGHDT, CDR2 YNNKEL (reference sequence). V was trimmed by 4 bases and J by 8 bases, leaving 19 bases between them. CDR3 sequence reads: CASSLRGGALGTQYF. The CDR3 DNA reads TGTGCCAGCAGCCTGAGAGGGGGGGCCCTCGGTACGCAGTATTTT.

Here the CDR3 DNA reads TGTGCCACCAGCCGGCAGGGTGTTGAAGCTTTCTTT. Translated, it gives CATSRQGVEAFF. The V call is TRBV15, the J call TRBJ1-1, with a tentative D call TRBD1 (5 bases). V lost 5 bases and J lost 7, with 11 bases in between. Germline CDR1 and CDR2: LNHNV and YYDKDF (reference sequence). The CDR3 has 12 amino acids.

This chain links TRBV28 with TRBJ1-6; maybe TRBD1 (6 bases). There are 16 residues in the CDR3. Trimming took off 6 bases at V and 4 bases at J, with 16 bases between the two ends. Looked up from germline, CDR1 is MDHEN and CDR2 is SYDVKM. CDR3 sequence reads: CASRAGGGTYNSPLHF. CDR3 DNA: TGTGCCAGCAGAGCTGGCGGGGGCACGTATAATTCACCCCTCCACTTT.

This clone was counted only a few times. The V gene is TRBV5-1, the J gene TRBJ1-4, with a possible D match to TRBD1 (6 bases). Germline CDR1 is SGHRS and CDR2 is YFSETQ. Deletions cut 4 bases from V and 8 bases from J, with 18 bases between. The CDR3 consists of 15 residues. The CDR3 nucleotides are TGCGCCAGCAGCCTATCTTCCACAGGGCCCGAAAAACTGTTTTTT. This gives the protein CASSLSSTGPEKLFF.

CDR3 nucleotide sequence: TGTGCCAGCTATCATAGCGGGGGGGCGTATGAGCAGTTCTTC. Its translation: CASYHSGGAYEQFF. V is TRBV6-5 and J is TRBJ2-1, with 11 bases that match TRBD2. Trimming cost V 8 bases and J 8 bases; bases outside gene matches: 8. The CDR3 has 14 residues. Germline V gives CDR1 MNHEY, CDR2 SVGAGI.

The chain links TRBV6-5 to TRBJ2-7, with D uncertain. Germline V lookup: CDR1 MNHEY, CDR2 SVGAGI. This CDR3 contains 13 residues. Trimming took 8 bases from V and 2 from J, leaving 13 bases between them. The CDR3 nucleotides read TGTGCCAGCTTCGCAGGCTATACCTACGAGCAGTACTTC. Amino acids: CASFAGYTYEQYF.

This clone was detected a few times. The V gene is TRBV3-1 (or the pseudogene TRBV3-2), the J gene TRBJ2-2; TRBD1 matches 9 bases. Losses at the gene ends were 5 bases for V and 13 bases for J; bases not matched to a gene: 14. The germline CDR1 and CDR2 sequences are LGHDT and YNNKEL (reference sequence). The CDR3 spans 15 residues. The CDR3 DNA is TGTGCCAGCAGCTTAGGACAGGGGACCCGCCGGGGGCTGTTTTTT. This translates into CASSLGQGTRRGLFF.

The V and J genes are TRBV5-1 and TRBJ1-1; tentative D call: TRBD1 (6 bases). Trimming left V 0 bases short and J 4 bases short, with 19 bases between. The germline gives CDR1 SGHRS, CDR2 YFSETQ. The CDR3 extends over 17 amino acids. The CDR3 protein is CASSLAAGARGITEAFF. CDR3 sequence (DNA): TGCGCCAGCAGCTTGGCTGCAGGGGCCAGGGGTATCACTGAAGCTTTCTTT.

The V gene is TRBV3-1 (or the pseudogene TRBV3-2), the J gene TRBJ1-2, with D perhaps matching TRBD1 (6 bases). Per the germline V gene, CDR1 is LGHDT and CDR2 is YNNKEL (reference sequence). The germline V and J ends were trimmed by 3 bases and 4 bases, with 18 bases remaining between them. This CDR3 has 16 amino acids. The CDR3 region has the DNA TGTGCCAGCAGCCACCGGACAGCACACCGGGGCTATGGCTACACCTTC. Residues: CASSHRTAHRGYGYTF.

This clone has a count of ten or more. The chain joins TRBV19 to TRBJ1-1, with D perhaps matching TRBD1 (5 bases). V lost 6 bases and J 0 bases, leaving 14 bases between the germline ends. This CDR3 has 15 amino acids. Germline V gene lookup returns CDR1 LNHDA and CDR2 SQIVND (reference sequence). The CDR3 spells CASRPQGSLNTEAFF. CDR3 in DNA: TGTGCCAGTAGGCCCCAGGGCAGCTTGAACACTGAAGCTTTCTTT. The variable domain in full, completed from reference TRBV19 and TRBJ1-1, reads DGGITQSPKYLFRKEGQNVTLSCEQNLNHDAMYWYRQDPGQGLRLIYYSQIVNDFQKGDIAEGYSVSREKKESFPLTVTSAQKNPTAFYLCASRPQGSLNTEAFFGQGTRLTVV.

This chain connects TRBV27 to TRBJ2-7; TRBD2 might be the D (5 bases). There are 14 residues in the CDR3. V was shortened by 3 bases and J by 3 bases, with 12 bases between the two germline ends. The V gene's germline CDR1 is MNHEY and CDR2 SMNVEV (reference sequence). The CDR3 loop reads CASSFLGLNYEQYF. CDR3 in DNA: TGTGCCAGCAGTTTTCTTGGACTGAACTACGAGCAGTACTTC.

This chain connects TRBV5-6 to TRBJ2-3; D is uncertain. V lost 0 bases to trimming and J lost 4 bases, with 9 bases between them. CDR3 size: 14 residues. CDR1 is SGHDT and CDR2 is YYEEEE in the germline V gene. The CDR3 nucleotides read TGTGCCAGCAGCTTGGCCCCCTCTCCAGATACGCAGTATTTT. It is translated as CASSLAPSPDTQYF.

The chain links TRBV4-3 to TRBJ2-7, with 9 bases fitting TRBD1. V gave up 1 base and J gave up 0 bases; unmatched junction bases: 1. CDR1 and CDR2 from the germline V gene are LGHNA and YSLEER. The CDR3 contains 15 residues. The CDR3 DNA is TGCGCCAGCAGCCAAGGGACAGGGGTCTCCTACGAGCAGTACTTC. Protein sequence: CASSQGTGVSYEQYF.

The rearrangement uses TRBV13 and TRBJ2-3; 7 bases agree with TRBD2. CDR3 length: 15 residues. V lost 5 bases to trimming and J lost 3 bases; unmatched junction nucleotides: 8. The germline CDR1 and CDR2 sequences are PRHDT and FYEKMQ (reference sequence). CDR3 nucleotide sequence: TGTGCCAGCAGCCCAACGCCGGGGGGTACAGATACGCAGTATTTT. It specifies CASSPTPGGTDTQYF.

This chain links TRBV6-1 with TRBJ2-7; weak D call: TRBD1 (5 bases). Germline V gene lookup returns CDR1 MNHNS and CDR2 SASEGT. This CDR3 is 15 amino acids long. V gave up 3 bases and J gave up 3 bases, with 15 bases separating them. The DNA of the CDR3 is TGTGCCAGCAGTGACGAAGGGGCGAGAAGCTACGAGCAGTACTTC. It specifies CASSDEGARSYEQYF.

This clone came up many times. The rearrangement links TRBV11-2 to TRBJ2-7; perhaps TRBD2 as D (6 bases). Trimming took 2 bases from V and 1 from J, leaving 9 bases between them. Looked up from germline, CDR1 is SGHAT and CDR2 is FQNNGV. The CDR3 loop spans 14 amino acids. In nucleotides, the CDR3 is TGTGCCAGCAGCTTAAGTGGAGGGTCCTACGAGCAGTACTTC. This gives the protein CASSLSGGSYEQYF.

J is TRBJ2-5 and V is TRBV2, with no clear D. V lost 6 bases, J lost 4 bases, and 6 bases lay in between. CDR1 is SNHLY, CDR2 FYNNEI, per germline. The CDR3 covers 11 residues. CDR3 region: CASRARETQYF. The DNA of the CDR3 is TGTGCCAGCAGGGCCAGAGAGACCCAGTACTTC.

The chain combines TRBV19 with TRBJ1-1; D uncertain. CDR1 is LNHDA, CDR2 SQIVND, per germline (reference sequence). The CDR3 is made up of 15 amino acids. Trimming shortened V by 3 bases and J by 3 bases, and 14 bases separated the two germline ends. The CDR3 DNA is TGTGCCAGTAGTATCCTCGCCCTCGAGCACACTGAAGCTTTCTTT. The encoded protein is CASSILALEHTEAFF. Full variable domain (outside the CDR3, taken from reference TRBV19 and TRBJ1-1): DGGITQSPKYLFRKEGQNVTLSCEQNLNHDAMYWYRQDPGQGLRLIYYSQIVNDFQKGDIAEGYSVSREKKESFPLTVTSAQKNPTAFYLCASSILALEHTEAFFGQGTRLTVV.

This clone was detected only once. The rearrangement joins TRBV4-2 to TRBJ2-3; 7 nucleotides agree with TRBD1. Trimming at V came to 2 bases and at J to 3 bases, leaving 5 bases not matched to a gene. Germline assignment: CDR1 LGHNA and CDR2 YNFKEQ. CDR3 length: 15 residues. The CDR3 coding sequence is TGTGCCAGCAGCCAATCTCCGGGACAGACAGATACGCAGTATTTT. This translates into CASSQSPGQTDTQYF.

The chain is built from TRBV7-2 and TRBJ2-7, with a weak D call TRBD2 (5 bases). The CDR3 has 11 amino acids. The germline V gene encodes CDR1 SGHTA and CDR2 FQGNSA. The V end was cut by 6 bases, the J end by 7 bases, with 10 bases between. This chain's CDR3 is CASSYLAEQYF. CDR3 nucleotides: TGTGCCAGCAGTTACTTAGCGGAGCAGTACTTC.

The rearrangement joins TRBV5-1 to TRBJ2-3; TRBD2 might be the D (7 bases). The CDR3 has 16 amino acids. Germline lookup yields CDR1 SGHRS and CDR2 YFSETQ. The V end was cut by 0 bases, the J end by 5 bases, with 16 bases between. CDR3: CASSLGFGGAVDTQYF. In nucleotides, the CDR3 is TGCGCCAGCAGCTTGGGATTTGGGGGGGCCGTAGATACGCAGTATTTT.

This clone has just one count. This chain connects TRBV19 to TRBJ1-1, with 9 bases matching TRBD1. V gave up 0 bases and J gave up 1 base; unmatched junction bases: 9. The CDR3 runs to 18 residues. The germline CDR1 and CDR2 sequences are LNHDA and SQIVND (reference sequence). CDR3 sequence reads: CASSIDTTGGRRNTEAFF. CDR3 sequence (DNA): TGTGCCAGTAGTATAGATACGACAGGGGGGCGCAGGAACACTGAAGCTTTCTTT.

J is TRBJ1-1 and V is TRBV28; D unclear. V lost 7 bases to trimming and J lost 0 bases, with 15 bases between them. The CDR3 is made up of 15 amino acids. Germline CDR1 is MDHEN and CDR2 is SYDVKM. The CDR3 DNA reads TGTGCCAGCACCCCAGGTAGACGGCTGAACACTGAAGCTTTCTTT. This gives the protein CASTPGRRLNTEAFF.

This chain links TRBV18 with TRBJ1-1, with D hard to call. The V end was cut by 3 bases, the J end by 0 bases, with 8 bases between. This CDR3 has 14 residues. Germline CDR1 KGHSH, CDR2 LQKENI. Here the CDR3 reads CASSPLQMNTEAFF. DNA for the CDR3: TGTGCCAGCTCACCTCTACAGATGAACACTGAAGCTTTCTTT. The full variable domain, completed using reference TRBV18 and TRBJ1-1, is NAGVMQNPRHLVRRRGQEARLRCSPMKGHSHVYWYRQLPEEGLKFMVYLQKENIIDESGMPKERFSAEFPKEGPSILRIQQVVRGDSAAYFCASSPLQMNTEAFFGQGTRLTVV.